This T cell receptor (beta chain) was recorded in a study of monozygotic twins with inflammatory bowel disease. CDR1 is SGHRS, CDR2 YFSETQ, per germline. The CDR3 spans 12 residues. Whole blood without T cell sorting served as the source of isolated total RNA. About this clonotype: Antigen specificity is unknown.

Study-wide results and limits: Differing immunosuppressive treatments may have added variability to patient repertoires. On the inverse Simpson index, IBD patients scored lower for TCRbeta diversity than healthy co-twins.

cDNA for TCRalpha and TCRbeta was amplified by nested PCRs of roughly 15 then roughly 10 cycles. TCRdb re-called the 5' RACE reads and catalogs CDR3 proteins one per entry, DNA excluded. The sample data list about 210,000 distinct CDR3 sequences. The chain is built from TRBV5-1 and TRBJ2-7. The receptor was derived from a human donor with ulcerative colitis or Crohn's disease, or a healthy co-twin of an affected twin (not recorded which). Source material: blood. The CDR3 loop reads CASSLSGNEQYF.